This T cell receptor (beta chain) derives from a study of shared clonotypes between healthy human individuals. The count of this clone is one. The material for each subset, its genomic DNA, was split evenly across several immunoSEQ plates. Here immunoSEQ multiplex PCR was the method, and the copy in TCRdb shows in-frame clones only, minus some. The sample holds 600,000 to 700,000 clones; approximately 73% are singletons and the top ten take around 2%. Germline V CDR1 and CDR2: SGHTA, FQGTGA. Trimming removed 0 bases at V and 7 bases at J, with 10 bases between. The CDR3 consists of 13 residues. The receptor was derived from a woman aged 25 to 39 in good health. The rearrangement uses TRBV7-3 and TRBJ2-7; D is uncertain. The sample taken for sequencing was memory CD4+ T cells sorted from blood. As for subset: CD45RA-negative fraction. In nucleotides, the CDR3 is TGTGCCAGCAGCTTAACTCTCACAGCGGAGCAGTACTTC. Its protein product is CASSLTLTAEQYF. The complete variable domain, with remaining parts taken from reference TRBV7-3 and TRBJ2-7, reads GAGVSQTPSNKVTEKGKYVELRCDPISGHTALYWYRQSLGQGPEFLIYFQGTGAADDSGLPNDRFFAVRPEGSVSTLKIQRTERGDSAVYLCASSLTLTAEQYFGPGTRLTVT.